This TCR beta chain was captured by sequencing in a study of blood T cell repertoires in COVID-19. Seattle patient enrollment occurred during active infection, with longitudinal follow-up thereafter. In the authors' methods: Using reference gene primer amplification, nucleated cell counts were estimated. Profiling relied on immunoSEQ multiplex PCR, and the TCRdb table lists in-frame clones only, not all of them. V, J and clone size are those of that table, while D and trimming were read from the DNA. The sample consists of 430,000 or so clones, about 87% of them appearing once. Trimming at V came to 4 bases and at J to 0 bases, leaving 6 bases not matched to a gene. This CDR3 is 15 amino acids long. CDR1 and CDR2 (germline): LGHDT, YNNKEL (reference sequence).

Sequenced sample: peripheral blood. The sequence was collected from a man younger than 30 with COVID-19, enrolled during active disease. This chain connects TRBV3-1 (or the pseudogene TRBV3-2) to TRBJ2-7; 7 nucleotides agree with TRBD2. The CDR3 coding sequence is TGTGCCAGCAGCCTCCGGACGGGGGGCTCCTACGAGCAGTACTTC. Residues: CASSLRTGGSYEQYF.